Listed here are 23 T cell receptor beta chains from one sample, sequenced in a study of T cells in Graves' hyperthyroidism and ophthalmopathy. Template material for amplifying TCR beta CDR3 regions consisted of RNA transcripts. First-round RT-PCR targeting the TCR CDR3 was performed with the HTBI primer set. TCRdb itself ran the multiplex PCR reads through MiXCR, one entry per CDR3 protein. This table has more than 500,000 distinct CDR3 sequences, 40% to 55% appearing once. The sample taken for sequencing was peripheral blood or thyroid tissue (not recorded which). These receptors came from an adult woman with Graves' disease, either hyperthyroidism or ophthalmopathy (not recorded which).

The chain uses TRBV5-4 and TRBJ2-5; 13 bases are shared with TRBD2. The CDR3 runs to 15 residues. V gave up 2 bases and J gave up 5 bases; unmatched junction bases: 3. Germline CDR1 and CDR2: SGHNT and YYREEE (reference sequence). CDR3 residues: CASSFGTSGMETQYF. The DNA of the CDR3 is TGTGCCAGCAGCTTTGGGACTAGCGGGATGGAGACCCAGTACTTC. Drawing the rest from reference TRBV5-4 and TRBJ2-5, the complete variable domain is ETGVTQSPTHLIKTRGQQVTLRCSSQSGHNTVSWYQQALGQGPQFIFQYYREEENGRGNFPPRFSGLQFPNYSSELNVNALELDDSALYLCASSFGTSGMETQYFGPGTRLLVL.

The chain links TRBV29-1 to TRBJ1-1, with D tentatively TRBD1 (5 bases). This CDR3 spans 13 amino acids. CDR1 is SQVTM, CDR2 ANQGSEA, per germline. The ends were cut back, 8 bases at V and 0 bases at J, with 13 bases in the middle. The CDR3 is CSWGSGLNTEAFF. For the CDR3, the DNA is TGCAGCTGGGGGTCGGGATTGAACACTGAAGCTTTCTTT. The full variable domain, with the rest looked up from reference TRBV29-1 and TRBJ1-1, is SAVISQKPSRDICQRGTSLTIQCQVDSQVTMMFWYRQQPGQSLTLIATANQGSEATYESGFVIDKFPISRPNLTFSTLTVSNMSPEDSSIYLCSWGSGLNTEAFFGQGTRLTVV.

The V gene is TRBV15, the J gene TRBJ2-7, with 8 nucleotides matching TRBD2. The CDR3 sequence is 17 residues long. The J segment lost 6 bases and the V segment lost 0 bases, leaving 13 bases of the junction unmatched. Germline CDR1 and CDR2: LNHNV and YYDKDF (reference sequence). In DNA, the CDR3 is TGTGCCACCAGCAGAGATCTAACGGGAGGGCAATCGAGCGAGCAGTACTTC. Translation: CATSRDLTGGQSSEQYF.

This clonotype is a singleton in its sample. The chain combines TRBV29-1 with TRBJ2-7; D ambiguous. Germline CDR1 reads SQVTM; CDR2 reads ANQGSEA. The CDR3 sequence is 11 residues long. Trimming pared 4 bases from V and 3 bases from J, leaving 7 bases between. Here the CDR3 reads CSVAQLYEQYF. The CDR3 DNA reads TGCAGCGTTGCTCAGCTCTACGAGCAGTACTTC.

The chain uses TRBV7-2 and TRBJ1-6, with 7 bases aligning to TRBD1. V lost 2 bases to trimming and J lost 7 bases; unmatched junction nucleotides: 5. Germline lookup yields CDR1 SGHTA and CDR2 FQGNSA. The CDR3 totals 15 residues. The CDR3 DNA is TGTGCCAGCAGCTTAAGGGGCAGGGGGAATTCACCCCTCCACTTT. Translated, it gives CASSLRGRGNSPLHF.

V is TRBV10-3 and J is TRBJ1-1; 7 nucleotides match TRBD1. The CDR3 loop spans 13 amino acids. Germline V gene data show CDR1 as ENHRY and CDR2 as SYGVKD. Trimming removed 10 bases from V and 5 bases from J; junction bases left unmatched: 10. This chain's CDR3 is CATMRQGGTEAFF. The CDR3 DNA reads TGTGCCACAATGCGACAGGGAGGGACTGAAGCTTTCTTT.

The gene calls are TRBV7-8 and TRBJ1-1; D is unclear. Germline loops: CDR1 SGHVS, CDR2 FQNEAQ. The CDR3 loop spans 12 amino acids. Trimming took off 8 bases at V and 4 bases at J, with 11 bases between the two ends. Here the CDR3 reads CASCTNPTEAFF. The CDR3 DNA is TGTGCCAGCTGCACCAACCCCACTGAAGCTTTCTTT.

V and J are TRBV10-3 and TRBJ1-5; a possible D gene is TRBD1 (6 bases). This CDR3 is built from 16 residues. Germline V lookup: CDR1 ENHRY, CDR2 SYGVKD. Between the trimmed V and J ends, which lost 2 bases and 2 bases, there was a span of 13 bases. The CDR3 loop reads CAISEGVGGGNQPQHF. CDR3 DNA sequence: TGTGCCATCAGTGAGGGGGTAGGGGGAGGCAATCAGCCCCAGCATTTT.

This clonotype has only a few counts. This rearrangement joins TRBV6-1 to TRBJ1-5, with 8 bases identical to TRBD1. Unmatched junction bases numbered 16, after V lost 6 bases and J lost 0 bases. This CDR3 comprises 19 residues. From germline, CDR1 is MNHNS and CDR2 SASEGT. The CDR3 DNA is TGTGCCAGCAGGGACAGGGTAGGTGGAGTAGCGGTTAGCAATCAGCCCCAGCATTTT. This translates into CASRDRVGGVAVSNQPQHF.

This clonotype has ten or more counts. This chain connects TRBV12-3 or TRBV12-4 to TRBJ1-1; no firm D call. The CDR3 is 16 amino acids. The V end lost 5 bases, the J end lost 0 bases, and 16 bases lay between the germline ends. CDR3 DNA sequence: TGTGCCAGCAGTCCGGAGAGTGGGCAGATGAACACTGAAGCTTTCTTT. It specifies CASSPESGQMNTEAFF.

This chain joins TRBV7-2 and TRBJ2-7, with 7 bases that match TRBD1. The trim removed 3 bases at V and 0 bases at J, leaving 5 bases unmatched. The germline V gene has CDR1 SGHTA and CDR2 FQGNSA. The CDR3 spans 15 residues. The CDR3 DNA sequence: TGTGCCAGCAGCTTGGCCAGGGGGACCTCCTACGAGCAGTACTTC. Encoded protein: CASSLARGTSYEQYF.

The V call is TRBV30, the J call TRBJ1-1; D is undetermined. The length of the CDR3 is 13 residues. Trimming stripped 5 bases from V and 1 base from J, with 11 bases between. Germline V gene lookup returns CDR1 GTSNPN and CDR2 SVGIG (reference sequence). This CDR3 reads CAWGLTKNTEAFF. The CDR3 DNA is TGTGCCTGGGGACTCACAAAGAACACTGAAGCTTTCTTT.

The V gene is TRBV7-2, the J gene TRBJ2-2, with 13 bases fitting TRBD2. CDR1 is SGHTA, CDR2 FQGNSA, per germline. CDR3 length equals 17 residues. V trimming: 1 base; J trimming: 5 bases; junction bases outside the gene matches: 4. The CDR3 bases are TGTGCCAGCAGCTTAGTTCCGGGACTAGCGGGGACCGGGGAGCTGTTTTTT. Its protein is CASSLVPGLAGTGELFF. The complete variable domain, with remaining parts taken from reference TRBV7-2 and TRBJ2-2, reads GAGVSQSPSNKVTEKGKDVELRCDPISGHTALYWYRQSLGQGLEFLIYFQGNSAPDKSGLPSDRFSAERTGGSVSTLTIQRTQQEDSAVYLCASSLVPGLAGTGELFFGEGSRLTVL.

V usage is TRBV28 and J usage is TRBJ1-1; D perhaps matches TRBD1 (5 bases). Germline CDR1 reads MDHEN; CDR2 reads SYDVKM. V was pared by 3 bases and J by 2 bases, with 16 bases between. The CDR3 has 16 amino acids. As DNA, the CDR3 is TGTGCCAGCAGTTTGAGGGGTACCGGGGACAACACTGAAGCTTTCTTT. It specifies CASSLRGTGDNTEAFF.

The V call is TRBV20-1, the J call TRBJ2-5; D remains ambiguous. This CDR3 comprises 11 residues. V gave up 6 bases and J gave up 5 bases, with 10 bases separating them. The germline gives CDR1 DFQATT, CDR2 SNEGSKA (reference sequence). The CDR3 reads CSATALETQYF. The CDR3 DNA reads as TGCAGTGCCACCGCGTTGGAGACCCAGTACTTC.

For this clonotype: A much bigger clone sits one base away, suggesting this may be a read error. V is TRBV4-2 and J is TRBJ1-1, with TRBD1 matching 8 bases. CDR1 LGHNA and CDR2 YNFKEQ come from the germline V gene. This CDR3 is 14 amino acids long. CDR3 nucleotide sequence: TGTGCCAGCAGCGTAACAGGGGGGTACACTGAAGCTTCCTTT. Protein sequence: CASSVTGGYTEASF.

V and J are TRBV2 and TRBJ2-5; D may be TRBD2 (6 bases). Trimming took off 6 bases at V and 1 base at J, with 12 bases between the two ends. Germline V CDR1 and CDR2: SNHLY, FYNNEI. The CDR3 consists of 14 residues. CDR3 sequence (DNA): TGTGCCAGCAGACGGAGGGCGGGCCAAGAGACCCAGTACTTC. It translates to CASRRRAGQETQYF.

In its sample, this clonotype was seen once. V and J are TRBV6-1 and TRBJ2-5, with D tentatively TRBD2 (5 bases). V shed 3 bases and J shed 2 bases, with 13 bases lying between them. CDR3 size: 15 residues. The V gene's germline CDR1 is MNHNS and CDR2 SASEGT. CDR3 residues: CASSEMEREQETQYF. CDR3 nucleotides: TGTGCCAGCAGTGAGATGGAGAGGGAACAAGAGACCCAGTACTTC.

This clonotype has a handful of counts. The rearrangement uses TRBV12-3 or TRBV12-4 and TRBJ2-7; 7 bases are a match to TRBD2. The V and J ends lost 4 bases and 5 bases, in that order; junction bases with no gene match: 11. The CDR3 is 15 residues long. CDR3 sequence: CASSSREGPTNEQYF. CDR3 in DNA: TGTGCCAGCAGTTCGAGGGAGGGCCCGACGAACGAGCAGTACTTC.

In its sample, this clonotype was seen many times. This chain links TRBV18 with TRBJ2-5; the match to TRBD1 covers 10 bases. J lost 4 bases, V lost 6 bases, and 2 bases had no gene match. The CDR3 loop spans 13 amino acids. In germline, CDR1 is KGHSH, CDR2 LQKENI. CDR3 region: CASSGDRGETQYF. The CDR3 region has the DNA TGTGCCAGCTCCGGGGACAGGGGAGAGACCCAGTACTTC.

This rearrangement joins TRBV24-1 to TRBJ1-3, with D unresolved. The CDR3 covers 17 residues. V was clipped by 4 bases and J by 1 base, with 16 bases between them. Germline V gene data show CDR1 as KGHDR and CDR2 as SFDVKD. As DNA, the CDR3 is TGTGCCACCAGTGACCCTAGCGGGCTGCCTTCTGGAAACACCATATATTTT. This sequence encodes CATSDPSGLPSGNTIYF.

V usage is TRBV7-3 and J usage is TRBJ2-7; D is undetermined. Trimming took off 5 bases at V and 3 bases at J, with 11 bases between the two ends. Per germline, CDR1 SGHTA and CDR2 FQGTGA. CDR3 size: 13 residues. The CDR3 reads CASSIPRRYEQYF. CDR3 nucleotides: TGTGCCAGCAGCATCCCGCGGCGCTACGAGCAGTACTTC.

The chain recombines TRBV7-3 with TRBJ1-6; D is ambiguous. The V gene lost 5 bases and the J gene lost 5 bases, with 19 bases spanning the gap. There are 17 residues in the CDR3. The V gene's germline CDR1 is SGHTA and CDR2 FQGTGA. The CDR3 DNA is TGTGCCAGCAGCGTTGTGGAAGGTTGGGGAAATAATTCACCCCTCCACTTT. Translated: CASSVVEGWGNNSPLHF. Supplemented by reference TRBV7-3 and TRBJ1-6, the full variable domain reads GAGVSQTPSNKVTEKGKYVELRCDPISGHTALYWYRQSLGQGPEFLIYFQGTGAADDSGLPNDRFFAVRPEGSVSTLKIQRTERGDSAVYLCASSVVEGWGNNSPLHFGNGTRLTVT.